This record covers a single T cell receptor beta chain. This specimen belongs to a study of shared clonotypes between healthy human individuals. The ends were cut back, 0 bases at V and 5 bases at J, with 11 bases in the middle. Germline lookup yields CDR1 SGHRS and CDR2 YFSETQ. The CDR3 runs to 15 residues. The method was immunoSEQ multiplex PCR; TCRdb's version includes in-frame clones alone and lacks a portion of them. The table records 450,000 to 500,000 clones, around 80% of them present only once. The rearrangement uses TRBV5-1 and TRBJ2-2, with a tentative D call TRBD1 (6 bases). Source material: PBMCs. The receptor was isolated from a woman aged 40 to 49 in good health. Some clones in this sample may be carry-over from other donors' samples. The CDR3 DNA reads TGCGCCAGCAGCTTGGACAGGGCTGTAACCGGGGAGCTGTTTTTT. Translated, it gives CASSLDRAVTGELFF.